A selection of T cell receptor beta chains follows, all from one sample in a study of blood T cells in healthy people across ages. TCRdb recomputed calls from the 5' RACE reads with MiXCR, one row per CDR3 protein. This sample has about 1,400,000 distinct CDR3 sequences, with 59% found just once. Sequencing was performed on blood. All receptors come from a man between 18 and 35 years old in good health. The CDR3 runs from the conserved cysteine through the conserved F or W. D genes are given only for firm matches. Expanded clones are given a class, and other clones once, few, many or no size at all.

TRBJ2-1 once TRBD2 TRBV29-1 CSVEGTSGGYNEQFF TGCAGCGTTGAGGGGACTAGCGGGGGGTACAATGAGCAGTTCTTC
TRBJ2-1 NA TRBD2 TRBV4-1 CASSQASGPRPPHNEQFF TGCGCCAGCAGCCAAGCTAGCGGGCCCCGCCCCCCTCACAATGAGCAGTTCTTC
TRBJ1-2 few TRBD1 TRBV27 CASRTDRDPYTNYGYTF TGTGCCAGCAGAACGGACAGGGACCCTTACACTAACTATGGCTACACCTTC
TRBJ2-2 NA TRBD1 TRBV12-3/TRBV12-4 CASSARQGDGTRELFF TGTGCCAGCAGTGCCCGACAGGGGGATGGTACCAGGGAGCTGTTTTTT
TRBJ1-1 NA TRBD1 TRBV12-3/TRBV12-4 CASSTDRAEAFF TGTGCCAGCAGCACCGACAGGGCTGAAGCTTTCTTT
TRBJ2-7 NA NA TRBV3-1 CASSPKGVSYEQYF TGTGCCAGCAGCCCCAAAGGGGTGAGTTACGAGCAGTACTTC
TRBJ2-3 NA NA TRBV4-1 CASSQDSGKDADTQYF TGCGCCAGCAGCCAAGATAGCGGTAAAGATGCAGATACGCAGTATTTT
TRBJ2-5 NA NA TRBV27 CASSFIGNGETQYF TGTGCCAGCAGTTTTATAGGGAACGGGGAGACCCAGTACTTC
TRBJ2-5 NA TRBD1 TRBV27 CASSWGTGRGETQYF TGTGCCAGCAGTTGGGGGACAGGTAGGGGAGAGACCCAGTACTTC
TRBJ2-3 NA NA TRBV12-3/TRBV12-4 CASNGPPDTQYF TGTGCCAGCAACGGACCCCCAGATACGCAGTATTTT
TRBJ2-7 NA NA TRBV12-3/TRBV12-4 CASSLEGGADILYF TGTGCCAGCAGTTTAGAGGGGGGGGCCGATATCCTGTACTTC
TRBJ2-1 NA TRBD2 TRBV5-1 CATKGGGLAGDNEQFF TGCGCCACCAAGGGGGGAGGACTAGCGGGAGACAATGAGCAGTTCTTC
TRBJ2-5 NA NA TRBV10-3 CAISESPRGSQETQYF TGTGCCATCAGTGAGTCCCCTCGGGGTTCCCAAGAGACCCAGTACTTC
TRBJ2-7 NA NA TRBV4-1 CASSQGSGISYEQYF TGCGCCAGCAGCCAAGGTTCAGGGATCTCCTACGAGCAGTACTTC
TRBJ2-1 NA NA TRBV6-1 CASSSDLGGTNEQFF TGTGCCAGCAGTTCCGACCTCGGAGGGACCAATGAGCAGTTCTTC
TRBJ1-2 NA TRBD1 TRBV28 CATSSGGANYGYTF TGTGCCACTTCGTCAGGGGGGGCTAACTATGGCTACACCTTC
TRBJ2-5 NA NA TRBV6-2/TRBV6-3 CASMTYRQETQYF TGTGCCAGCATGACTTACAGGCAAGAGACCCAGTACTTC
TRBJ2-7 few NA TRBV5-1 CASSLAGSPFYEQYF TGCGCCAGCAGCTTGGCCGGGTCTCCCTTCTACGAGCAGTACTTC
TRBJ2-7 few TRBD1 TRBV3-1 CASSQDQYLDRIYYEQYF TGTGCCAGCAGCCAAGATCAGTACTTGGACAGGATTTACTACGAGCAGTACTTC
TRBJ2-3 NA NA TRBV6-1 CASRSGPGAASTDTQYF TGTGCCAGCAGGTCAGGACCCGGCGCGGCAAGCACAGATACGCAGTATTTT
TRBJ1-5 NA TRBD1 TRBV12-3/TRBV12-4 CASSLGGQGARQPQHF TGTGCCAGCAGTTTAGGGGGACAGGGGGCACGGCAGCCCCAGCATTTT
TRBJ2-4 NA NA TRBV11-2 CASSQIAREQYF TGTGCCAGCAGCCAGATAGCCAGGGAGCAGTACTTC
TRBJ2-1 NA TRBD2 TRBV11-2 CASTLGEGFDEQFF TGTGCCAGCACCCTAGGGGAGGGTTTCGATGAGCAGTTCTTC
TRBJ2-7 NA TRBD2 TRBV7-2 CASSNGTSVYEQYF TGTGCCAGCAGCAACGGGACTAGTGTCTACGAGCAGTACTTC
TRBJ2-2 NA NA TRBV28 CASSFGGSYGELFF TGTGCCAGCAGTTTTGGAGGCAGTTACGGGGAGCTGTTTTTT
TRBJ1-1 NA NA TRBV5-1 CASSLEVSYNPNTEAFF TGCGCCAGCAGCTTGGAAGTCAGCTATAACCCAAACACTGAAGCTTTCTTT
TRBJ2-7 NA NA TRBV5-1 CASSDPGPRYEQYF TGCGCCAGCAGCGACCCGGGACCCCGCTACGAGCAGTACTTC
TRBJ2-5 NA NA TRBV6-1 CASGVGAETQYF TGTGCCAGCGGGGTAGGGGCCGAGACCCAGTACTTC
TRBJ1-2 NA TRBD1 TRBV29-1 CSVEGRGHGYTF TGCAGCGTTGAGGGCAGGGGGCATGGCTACACCTTC
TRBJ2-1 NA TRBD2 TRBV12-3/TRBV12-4 CASSSRLAGGPSYNEQFF TGTGCCAGCAGTTCTCGACTAGCGGGAGGCCCCTCCTACAATGAGCAGTTCTTT
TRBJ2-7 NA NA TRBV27 CASSPGNMGSYEQYF TGTGCCAGCAGTCCGGGCAACATGGGCTCCTACGAGCAGTACTTC
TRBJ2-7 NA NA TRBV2 CASSELGSSYEQYF TGTGCCAGCAGTGAGCTCGGGAGCTCCTACGAGCAGTACTTC
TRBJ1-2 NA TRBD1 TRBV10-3 CAISETGTGGLVGYTF TGTGCCATCAGTGAGACCGGGACAGGGGGCCTTGTTGGCTACACCTTC
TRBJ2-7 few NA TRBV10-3 CAISDPTEYTVSYEQYF TGTGCCATCAGTGACCCCACGGAGTATACGGTCTCCTACGAGCAGTACTTC
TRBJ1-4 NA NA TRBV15 CATSRSRAGADEKLFF TGTGCCACCAGCAGATCCCGAGCAGGGGCGGATGAAAAACTGTTTTTT
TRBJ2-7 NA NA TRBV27 CASSLGSYGDTYERYF TGTGCCAGCAGTTTAGGGTCTTACGGGGACACCTACGAGCGGTACTTC
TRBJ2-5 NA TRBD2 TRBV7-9 CASSLVISGETQYF TGTGCCAGCAGCTTAGTCATTAGCGGGGAGACCCAGTACTTC
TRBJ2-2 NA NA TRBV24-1 CATSDRNSGELFF TGTGCCACCAGTGATCGAAATTCCGGGGAGCTGTTTTTT
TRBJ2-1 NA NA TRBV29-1 CSVVSGEETQFF TGCAGCGTTGTATCGGGGGAAGAGACCCAGTTCTTC
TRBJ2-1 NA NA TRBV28 CASSLARDAEQFF TGTGCCAGCAGTTTAGCCAGGGATGCTGAGCAGTTCTTC
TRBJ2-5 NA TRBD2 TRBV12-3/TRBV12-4 CASSYIVAGAREQYF TGTGCCAGCAGTTACATCGTAGCGGGAGCGAGGGAGCAGTACTTC
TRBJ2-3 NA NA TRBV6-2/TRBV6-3 CASSLGGHKDTQYF TGTGCCAGCAGCCTTGGGGGGCACAAGGATACGCAGTATTTT
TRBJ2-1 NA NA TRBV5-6 CASSLLQSYNEQFF TGTGCCAGCAGCTTATTGCAGTCCTACAATGAGCAGTTCTTC
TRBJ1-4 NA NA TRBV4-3 CASSHSDGATNEKLFF TGCGCCAGCAGCCATTCTGACGGAGCAACTAATGAAAAACTGTTTTTT
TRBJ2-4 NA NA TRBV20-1 CSARPYRDDIQYF TGCAGTGCTAGACCCTACAGGGATGACATTCAGTACTTC